These 21 T cell receptor beta chains were all obtained from the same sample, sequenced in a study of blood T cell repertoires in COVID-19. The protocol was immunoSEQ multiplex PCR, while the TCRdb copy is restricted to in-frame clones and leaves out a portion. This table has some 88,000 clones, approximately 91% appearing once. The sample taken for sequencing was peripheral blood. The receptors stem from a human donor with active COVID-19. The donor label of this sample is uncertain.

V usage is TRBV19 and J usage is TRBJ1-3; 7 bases match TRBD1. The germline V gene encodes CDR1 LNHDA and CDR2 SQIVND (reference sequence). V was clipped by 5 bases and J by 3 bases; unmatched bases: 4. The CDR3 is 14 amino acids. CDR3 bases: TGTGCCAGTAGTTTGACAGGGTTTGGAAACACCATATATTTT. Amino acids: CASSLTGFGNTIYF.

This clone was recorded a few times. The CDR3 loop is CASGEGGTDVNYGYTF. The CDR3 DNA sequence: TGTGCCAGTGGCGAGGGTGGGACAGACGTTAACTATGGCTACACCTTC. The chain combines TRBV19 with TRBJ1-2, with TRBD1 matching 7 bases. V was pared by 8 bases and J by 1 base, with 13 bases of the junction left unmatched. Germline-derived CDR1 and CDR2 are LNHDA and SQIVND (reference sequence). This CDR3 has 16 amino acids.

The genes are TRBV9 and TRBJ2-2; the D is unclear. This CDR3 spans 14 amino acids. Trimming stripped 6 bases from V and 0 bases from J, with 9 bases between. Germline V gives CDR1 SGDLS, CDR2 YYNGEE. CDR3 sequence: CASTVVPNTGELFF. The CDR3 nucleotides read TGTGCCAGCACGGTAGTGCCGAACACCGGGGAGCTGTTTTTT. The full variable domain, rest sourced from reference TRBV9 and TRBJ2-2, is DSGVTQTPKHLITATGQRVTLRCSPRSGDLSVYWYQQSLDQGLQFLIQYYNGEERAKGNILERFSAQQFPDLHSELNLSSLELGDSALYFCASTVVPNTGELFFGEGSRLTVL.

The chain joins TRBV2 to TRBJ2-7, with a possible D match to TRBD1 (5 bases). Deletions cut 0 bases from V and 5 bases from J, with 20 bases between. This CDR3 has 17 amino acids. The V gene's germline CDR1 is SNHLY and CDR2 FYNNEI. The CDR3 spells CASSEALRGQGSNEQYF. The CDR3 DNA is TGTGCCAGCAGTGAAGCGCTTAGGGGCCAGGGTAGTAACGAGCAGTACTTC.

The chain employs TRBV7-2 and TRBJ2-7, with D maybe TRBD2 (6 bases). V shed 4 bases and J shed 1 base, with 17 bases lying between them. The CDR3 contains 16 residues. CDR1 and CDR2 (germline): SGHTA, FQGNSA. The CDR3 nucleotides are TGTGCCAGCAGCTCCCAAAGCGGGCCGTATTCCTACGAGCAGTACTTC. This sequence encodes CASSSQSGPYSYEQYF.

The CDR3 sequence is CASSFGSRNWPQHF. CDR3 nucleotides: TGTGCCAGCAGCTTCGGTTCTCGCAATTGGCCCCAGCATTTT. This sequence joins TRBV7-8 and TRBJ1-5; D gene uncertain. The CDR3 is made up of 14 amino acids. Trimming removed 3 bases from V and 9 bases from J, with 15 bases in between. The germline V gene encodes CDR1 SGHVS and CDR2 FQNEAQ.

J is TRBJ2-5 and V is TRBV19; D may be TRBD1 (6 bases). CDR1 is LNHDA and CDR2 is SQIVND in the germline V gene (reference sequence). V dropped 5 bases and J dropped 5 bases, with 12 bases sitting between them. The CDR3 is 13 amino acids. CDR3 in amino acids: CASSPGQTETQYF. DNA of the CDR3: TGTGCCAGTAGTCCCGGACAGACGGAGACCCAGTACTTC.

The CDR3 DNA reads TGCGCCAGCAGTGAGTCTACCGGGACAGGGTACGGGGAGCTGTTTTTT. Residues: CASSESTGTGYGELFF. The chain employs TRBV10-1 and TRBJ2-2, with 9 bases matching TRBD1. The CDR3 covers 16 residues. With V trimmed by 0 bases and J by 7 bases, 6 bases remained unmatched. CDR1 is WNHNN, CDR2 SYGVQD, per germline (reference sequence).

This rearrangement joins TRBV9 to TRBJ2-1; D is ambiguous. The V gene lost 0 bases and the J gene lost 5 bases, with 6 bases spanning the gap. The CDR3 covers 13 residues. Germline values: CDR1 SGDLS, CDR2 YYNGEE. The CDR3 here is CASSVDGDNEQFF. The CDR3 nucleotides are TGTGCCAGCAGCGTAGACGGAGACAATGAGCAGTTCTTC.

The genes are TRBV6-5 and TRBJ2-6, with D possibly being TRBD2 (5 bases). Deletions cut 8 bases from V and 1 base from J, with 9 bases between. Germline CDR1 reads MNHEY; CDR2 reads SVGAGI. CDR3 length: 14 amino acids. DNA of the CDR3: TGTGCCAGCCGAGGGCAATCTGGGGCCAACGTCCTGACTTTC. This sequence encodes CASRGQSGANVLTF.

The chain recombines TRBV7-9 with TRBJ2-2; 7 nucleotides match TRBD1. This CDR3 comprises 17 residues. Germline lookup yields CDR1 SEHNR and CDR2 FQNEAQ (reference sequence). Unmatched junction bases numbered 6, after V lost 1 base and J lost 1 base. This CDR3 reads CASSLGLGTVNTGELFF. CDR3 coding DNA: TGTGCCAGCAGCTTAGGGTTAGGGACAGTGAACACCGGGGAGCTGTTTTTT.

CDR3 region: CASRPQGGSTEAFF. CDR3 in DNA: TGTGCCAGTAGGCCACAGGGAGGGAGCACTGAAGCTTTCTTT. The chain has TRBV19 and TRBJ1-1; D is perhaps TRBD1 (6 bases). This CDR3 is 14 amino acids long. Germline V gene data show CDR1 as LNHDA and CDR2 as SQIVND (reference sequence). V lost 6 bases and J 4 bases, leaving 15 bases between the germline ends.

V gene TRBV5-1 combines with J gene TRBJ1-1, with 8 bases lining up with TRBD1. The CDR3 length is 14 residues. Germline CDR1 and CDR2: SGHRS and YFSETQ. V was pared by 4 bases and J by 3 bases, with 5 bases of the junction left unmatched. The CDR3 sequence: CASSPTGEDTEAFF. The CDR3 coding sequence is TGCGCCAGCAGCCCGACAGGGGAGGACACTGAAGCTTTCTTT.

The chain couples TRBV6-2 or TRBV6-3 to TRBJ2-2; 15 nucleotides align to TRBD2. The CDR3 contains 18 residues. Trimming removed 0 bases from V and 2 bases from J; junction bases left unmatched: 1. The V gene's germline CDR1 is MNHEY and CDR2 SVGEGT. The CDR3 sequence is CASSYSGLAGGNTGELFF. The CDR3 DNA is TGTGCCAGCAGTTACTCGGGACTAGCGGGGGGAAACACCGGGGAGCTGTTTTTT.

This chain uses TRBV28 with TRBJ2-1, with 7 bases matching TRBD1. The trim removed 8 bases at V and 2 bases at J, leaving 6 bases unmatched. The CDR3 sequence is 14 residues long. Germline V gene lookup returns CDR1 MDHEN and CDR2 SYDVKM. CDR3 DNA sequence: TGTGCCAGCCGATCGACAGGGCCCTACAATGAGCAGTTCTTC. Amino acids: CASRSTGPYNEQFF.

The chain combines TRBV5-1 with TRBJ2-3, with a weak D call TRBD2 (5 bases). The germline V gene has CDR1 SGHRS and CDR2 YFSETQ. CDR3 size: 15 residues. Trimming removed 6 bases from V and 2 bases from J, with 16 bases in between. The chain's CDR3 is CASTSGIYNTDTQYF. The CDR3 DNA reads TGCGCCAGCACTTCCGGGATCTACAACACAGATACGCAGTATTTT.

V is TRBV5-5 and J is TRBJ1-3; D gene uncertain. CDR1 is SGHKS, CDR2 YYEKEE, per germline (reference sequence). The CDR3 sequence is 14 residues long. V was shortened by 1 base and J by 3 bases, with 8 bases between the two germline ends. For the CDR3, the DNA is TGTGCCAGCAGCTTGAGTGTACTTGGAAACACCATATATTTT. This gives the protein CASSLSVLGNTIYF. Variable domain in full (rest from reference TRBV5-5 and TRBJ1-3): DAGVTQSPTHLIKTRGQQVTLRCSPISGHKSVSWYQQVLGQGPQFIFQYYEKEERGRGNFPDRFSARQFPNYSSELNVNALLLGDSALYLCASSLSVLGNTIYFGEGSWLTVV.

The gene calls are TRBV7-9 and TRBJ2-7; tentative D call: TRBD2 (6 bases). The V gene lost 2 bases and the J gene lost 5 bases, with 13 bases spanning the gap. This CDR3 has 14 amino acids. Germline V lookup: CDR1 SEHNR, CDR2 FQNEAQ (reference sequence). The DNA of the CDR3 is TGTGCCAGCAGCTTATCTGCGGCGGGGCACGAGCAGTACTTC. Translated: CASSLSAAGHEQYF.

V is TRBV12-5 and J is TRBJ1-1; D gene ambiguous. V shed 7 bases and J shed 1 base, with 10 bases lying between them. This CDR3 region has 13 residues. Per the germline V gene, CDR1 is LGHNT and CDR2 is FRNRAP. The CDR3 protein is CASATTTNTEAFF. Written as DNA, the CDR3 is TGTGCTAGTGCCACGACAACGAACACTGAAGCTTTCTTT.

V gene TRBV5-5 combines with J gene TRBJ1-4, with D perhaps matching TRBD1 (5 bases). Germline values: CDR1 SGHKS, CDR2 YYEKEE (reference sequence). Trimming stripped 4 bases from V and 0 bases from J, with 10 bases between. This CDR3 is built from 15 residues. The CDR3 DNA reads TGTGCCAGCAGCCCAGGGCTATCAACTAATGAAAAACTGTTTTTT. This translates into CASSPGLSTNEKLFF.

The chain combines TRBV2 with TRBJ1-5; D is undetermined. CDR1 and CDR2 (germline): SNHLY, FYNNEI. CDR3 size: 14 residues. The V and J ends lost 6 bases and 5 bases respectively, with 14 bases between them. The CDR3 here is CASRPAGIYQPQHF. CDR3 coding DNA: TGTGCCAGCAGACCGGCGGGTATTTATCAGCCCCAGCATTTT.